The source of this TCR beta chain is a study of shared clonotypes between healthy human individuals. Germline V gene lookup returns CDR1 MNHEY and CDR2 SMNVEV (reference sequence). V was shortened by 6 bases and J by 6 bases, with 18 bases between the two germline ends. The CDR3 extends over 15 amino acids. On sorted subsets, replicate PCRs used 150 to 250 ng DNA, or tens of thousands of T cell genomes. TCRdb keeps only in-frame clones here, not all; method: immunoSEQ multiplex PCR. The repertoire has 550,000 to 700,000 clones, 60% to 75% of them found once; the top ten carry 1.5% to 2%. This sequence originates from a woman aged 25 to 39 in good health. The specimen was memory CD4+ T cells sorted from blood. Described subset: CD45RA-negative fraction. The V and J genes are TRBV27 and TRBJ1-5, with a weak D call TRBD1 (6 bases). The chain's CDR3 is CASSPEGEGRQPQHF. CDR3 in DNA: TGTGCCAGCAGCCCTGAGGGGGAAGGGCGTCAGCCCCAGCATTTT.